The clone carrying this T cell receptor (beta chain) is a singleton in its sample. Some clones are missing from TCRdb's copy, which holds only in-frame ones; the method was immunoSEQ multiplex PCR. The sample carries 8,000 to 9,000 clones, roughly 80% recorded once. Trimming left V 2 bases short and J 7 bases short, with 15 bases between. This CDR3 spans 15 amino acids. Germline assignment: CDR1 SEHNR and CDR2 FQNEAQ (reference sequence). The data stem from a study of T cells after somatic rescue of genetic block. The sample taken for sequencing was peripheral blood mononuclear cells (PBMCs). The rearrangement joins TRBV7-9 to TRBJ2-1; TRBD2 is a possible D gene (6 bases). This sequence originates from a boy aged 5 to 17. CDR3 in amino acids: CASSLTRGVRNEQFF. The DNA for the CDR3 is TGTGCCAGCAGCTTAACGCGGGGCGTACGTAATGAGCAGTTCTTC.